What follows are 27 T cell receptor beta chains derived from one specimen sequenced in a study of graft-versus-host responses after intestinal transplantation. Generated by immunoSEQ multiplex PCR, the TCRdb table keeps only in-frame clones and is missing some. The data show approximately 26,000 clones, more than 75% seen once. The antigens for these receptors are not known. The sample was unstimulated CD4+ T cells sorted from spleen or lymph node cells, taken before intestinal transplant. These TCRs come from a human donor who received an intestinal transplant.

The chain uses TRBV4-2 and TRBJ2-1, with TRBD2 identical over 10 bases. This CDR3 region has 16 residues. V was clipped by 1 base and J by 8 bases; unmatched bases: 8. CDR1 is LGHNA and CDR2 is YNFKEQ in the germline V gene. Here the CDR3 DNA reads TGTGCCAGCAGCCAAGTCCAAAGCGGGGGGGCCGATGAGCAGTTCTTC. Translation gives CASSQVQSGGADEQFF.

The sample holds one count of this clone. The V gene is TRBV2, the J gene TRBJ2-7, with unresolved D. This CDR3 contains 12 residues. Germline values: CDR1 SNHLY, CDR2 FYNNEI. Trimming stripped 3 bases from V and 6 bases from J, with 9 bases between. The CDR3 DNA is TGTGCCAGCAGTGATGACGGGCTCGAGCAGTACTTC. The encoded protein is CASSDDGLEQYF.

This chain links TRBV12-5 with TRBJ2-3; TRBD1 aligns across 9 bases. V lost 6 bases to trimming and J lost 4 bases; unmatched junction nucleotides: 14. This CDR3 has 17 amino acids. The V gene's germline CDR1 is LGHNT and CDR2 FRNRAP. CDR3 sequence reads: CASGNTGGAKGPDTQYF. The CDR3 DNA reads TGTGCTAGTGGCAATACAGGGGGCGCAAAGGGCCCAGATACGCAGTATTTT.

The chain links TRBV28 to TRBJ2-3; no reliable D call. The CDR3 extends over 13 amino acids. Between the trimmed V and J ends, which lost 8 bases and 3 bases, there was a span of 12 bases. CDR1 MDHEN and CDR2 SYDVKM come from the germline V gene. The CDR3 DNA is TGTGCCAGCGGCAGGACCCCGACAGATACGCAGTATTTT. Amino acids: CASGRTPTDTQYF.

A single count supports this clone. The J gene is TRBJ2-1, the V gene TRBV7-9; D is unresolved. The CDR3 consists of 14 residues. The V gene's germline CDR1 is SEHNR and CDR2 FQNEAQ (reference sequence). The V gene lost 2 bases and the J gene lost 4 bases, with 9 bases spanning the gap. Here the CDR3 DNA reads TGTGCCAGCAGCTTATATCCCCAGTACAATGAGCAGTTCTTC. Translating gives CASSLYPQYNEQFF. Together with reference TRBV7-9 and TRBJ2-1, the CDR3 gives the full variable domain: DTGVSQNPRHKITKRGQNVTFRCDPISEHNRLYWYRQTLGQGPEFLTYFQNEAQLEKSRLLSDRFSAERPKGSFSTLEIQRTEQGDSAMYLCASSLYPQYNEQFFGPGTRLTVL.

The chain recombines TRBV19 with TRBJ2-1, with a tentative D call TRBD2 (6 bases). Germline assignment: CDR1 LNHDA and CDR2 SQIVND (reference sequence). The CDR3 covers 15 residues. The V end was cut by 3 bases, the J end by 5 bases, with 14 bases between. The CDR3 here is CASSIWSGRNNEQFF. CDR3 nucleotides: TGTGCCAGTAGTATTTGGTCGGGGAGGAACAATGAGCAGTTCTTC.

Here the CDR3 DNA reads TGTGCCAGCAGCGGACCCCCAGCGGGAGAGGATACGCAGTATTTT. This sequence encodes CASSGPPAGEDTQYF. V and J are TRBV2 and TRBJ2-3, with 8 bases identical to TRBD2. Germline loops: CDR1 SNHLY, CDR2 FYNNEI. This CDR3 has 15 residues. Germline trimming cut 6 bases from V and 6 bases from J; bases unmatched to any gene: 11.

This clone was observed a few times. This sample also contains other DNA sequences that code for the same CDR3. V and J are TRBV28 and TRBJ1-5; possible D gene TRBD1, 5 bases. Germline assignment: CDR1 MDHEN and CDR2 SYDVKM. With 6 bases removed from V and 1 base from J, the gap between germline ends came to 13 bases. The CDR3 runs 15 residues. CDR3 DNA sequence: TGTGCCAGCAGCCCTGGGGGGGACAGCAATCAGCCCCAGCATTTT. It codes for CASSPGGDSNQPQHF.

The chain employs TRBV5-6 and TRBJ1-1; D is unresolved. This CDR3 region has 13 residues. CDR1 SGHDT and CDR2 YYEEEE come from the germline V gene. With 0 bases removed from V and 0 bases from J, the gap between germline ends came to 3 bases. CDR3 loop: CASSLALNTEAFF. The CDR3 region has the DNA TGTGCCAGCAGCTTGGCACTGAACACTGAAGCTTTCTTT.

The chain links TRBV4-1 to TRBJ2-5; 7 nucleotides line up with TRBD2. Trimming at V came to 0 bases and at J to 4 bases, leaving 5 bases not matched to a gene. The CDR3 consists of 15 residues. Germline values: CDR1 MGHRA, CDR2 YSYEKL. This chain's CDR3 is CASSQDDSGGETQYF. In nucleotides, the CDR3 is TGCGCCAGCAGCCAAGATGATTCGGGGGGAGAGACCCAGTACTTC.

Comment on this clone: The same CDR3 arises from other DNA sequences in this sample as well. This chain joins TRBV11-3 and TRBJ2-5; weak D call: TRBD2 (5 bases). The V gene's germline CDR1 is SGHNT and CDR2 YENEEA. The V gene lost 5 bases and the J gene lost 1 base, with 8 bases spanning the gap. The CDR3 is 13 residues long. The CDR3 DNA is TGTGCCAGCAGCCTGAGGGTCCAAGAGACCCAGTACTTC. Translation: CASSLRVQETQYF.

V and J are TRBV27 and TRBJ1-2; 9 bases agree with TRBD1. The CDR3 spans 14 residues. With V trimmed by 5 bases and J by 4 bases, 5 bases remained unmatched. The germline gives CDR1 MNHEY, CDR2 SMNVEV (reference sequence). The CDR3 spells CASSERDRVYGYTF. CDR3 DNA: TGTGCCAGCAGTGAACGGGACAGGGTCTATGGCTACACCTTC.

The genes are TRBV5-1 and TRBJ2-5; no firm D call. The CDR3 has 13 residues. Germline V gene sequence: CDR1 SGHRS, CDR2 YFSETQ. V dropped 2 bases and J dropped 3 bases, with 8 bases sitting between them. For the CDR3, the DNA is TGCGCCAGCAGCTTCTCAGGAAAAGAGACCCAGTACTTC. It yields the protein CASSFSGKETQYF. Using reference TRBV5-1 and TRBJ2-5 for the parts outside the CDR3, the full variable domain is KAGVTQTPRYLIKTRGQQVTLSCSPISGHRSVSWYQQTPGQGLQFLFEYFSETQRNKGNFPGRFSGRQFSNSRSEMNVSTLELGDSALYLCASSFSGKETQYFGPGTRLLVL.

V usage is TRBV7-9 and J usage is TRBJ2-7; 7 bases are a match to TRBD1. CDR3 length: 14 residues. The V gene's germline CDR1 is SEHNR and CDR2 FQNEAQ (reference sequence). The V and J ends lost 8 bases and 2 bases, in that order; junction bases with no gene match: 9. As DNA, the CDR3 is TGTGCCAGCGCCCCCGGGCAGGGGGCCTACGAGCAGTACTTC. It codes for CASAPGQGAYEQYF. Full variable domain (missing parts from reference TRBV7-9 and TRBJ2-7): DTGVSQNPRHKITKRGQNVTFRCDPISEHNRLYWYRQTLGQGPEFLTYFQNEAQLEKSRLLSDRFSAERPKGSFSTLEIQRTEQGDSAMYLCASAPGQGAYEQYFGPGTRLTVT.

The rearrangement uses TRBV6-6 and TRBJ1-2; D uncertain. Trimming took off 2 bases at V and 8 bases at J, with 15 bases between the two ends. The germline V gene encodes CDR1 MNHNY and CDR2 SVGAGI (reference sequence). The CDR3 sequence is 14 residues long. The CDR3 region is CASSYVGSKDGYTF. CDR3 sequence (DNA): TGTGCCAGCAGTTACGTGGGTTCCAAGGACGGCTACACCTTC.

The chain uses TRBV6-4 and TRBJ2-1, with D unclear. The ends were cut back, 0 bases at V and 1 base at J, with 22 bases in the middle. The CDR3 has 20 residues. Germline V lookup: CDR1 MRHNA, CDR2 SNTAGT. The chain's CDR3 is CASSDSLSLVTSNSYNEQFF. CDR3 coding DNA: TGTGCCAGCAGTGACTCGCTTTCGTTGGTCACCTCTAATTCCTACAATGAGCAGTTCTTC.

The chain has TRBV9 and TRBJ2-3; D may be TRBD1 (5 bases). CDR1 SGDLS and CDR2 YYNGEE come from the germline V gene. The ends were cut back, 2 bases at V and 3 bases at J, with 16 bases in the middle. CDR3 size: 16 residues. The CDR3 region has the DNA TGTGCCAGCAGCGTTACACCCAGGGTTCGGACAGATACGCAGTATTTT. Encoded protein: CASSVTPRVRTDTQYF.

The J gene is TRBJ2-1, the V gene TRBV5-1; TRBD1 or TRBD2 may be the D gene (5 bases each). Germline assignment: CDR1 SGHRS and CDR2 YFSETQ. V was shortened by 2 bases and J by 0 bases, with 18 bases between the two germline ends. This CDR3 is 18 amino acids long. The CDR3, as DNA: TGCGCCAGCAGCTTATGGAGGCAGGGTAAAAGCTCCTACAATGAGCAGTTCTTC. Residues: CASSLWRQGKSSYNEQFF.

V usage is TRBV5-1 and J usage is TRBJ2-7; D unresolved. Trimming shortened V by 1 base and J by 3 bases, and 8 bases separated the two germline ends. CDR1 is SGHRS, CDR2 YFSETQ, per germline. The CDR3 extends over 13 amino acids. CDR3 amino acids: CASSLSINYEQYF. The CDR3 DNA is TGCGCCAGCAGCTTGAGCATCAACTACGAGCAGTACTTC.

The chain uses TRBV11-2 and TRBJ1-3; 7 bases agree with TRBD1. Germline CDR1 SGHAT, CDR2 FQNNGV. The junction had 10 bases not matched to a gene; V was cut back by 6 bases and J by 2 bases. The CDR3 length is 16 residues. CDR3 in DNA: TGTGCCAGCAGGACTATTCAGGGGGAAGCTGGAAACACCATATATTTT. Its protein is CASRTIQGEAGNTIYF.

The chain combines TRBV7-2 with TRBJ2-3; 10 bases align to TRBD2. Germline CDR1 is SGHTA and CDR2 is FQGNSA. The V segment lost 5 bases and the J segment 4 bases; nucleotides outside the gene matches: 12. This CDR3 is built from 17 residues. The chain's CDR3 is CASSPFRLAGVADTQYF. The CDR3 DNA reads as TGTGCCAGCAGCCCGTTCCGGCTAGCGGGGGTAGCAGATACGCAGTATTTT.

The genes are TRBV18 and TRBJ2-7, with no clear D. In germline, CDR1 is KGHSH, CDR2 LQKENI. V lost 3 bases, J lost 3 bases, and 3 bases lay in between. The CDR3 extends over 11 amino acids. The CDR3: CASSPLYEQYF. The DNA of the CDR3 is TGTGCCAGCTCACCGCTCTACGAGCAGTACTTC.

This rearrangement joins TRBV7-9 to TRBJ1-4; maybe TRBD1 (5 bases). This CDR3 is 16 amino acids long. Germline-derived CDR1 and CDR2 are SEHNR and FQNEAQ (reference sequence). V was pared by 4 bases and J by 6 bases, with 18 bases between. CDR3 region: CASSYMMTRGDEKLFF. The CDR3 coding sequence is TGTGCCAGCAGCTACATGATGACTAGGGGCGATGAAAAACTGTTTTTT.

The chain carries TRBV4-1 and TRBJ2-5, with 12 bases aligning to TRBD2. Losses at the gene ends were 0 bases for V and 0 bases for J; bases not matched to a gene: 8. The germline V gene has CDR1 MGHRA and CDR2 YSYEKL. The CDR3 totals 19 residues. CDR3 protein: CASSQDQGLAGVYQETQYF. CDR3 DNA: TGCGCCAGCAGCCAAGATCAGGGACTAGCGGGTGTGTACCAAGAGACCCAGTACTTC.

The chain uses TRBV18 and TRBJ1-3; no reliable D call. CDR1 KGHSH and CDR2 LQKENI come from the germline V gene. This CDR3 region has 14 residues. V was trimmed by 0 bases and J by 0 bases, leaving 3 bases between them. The CDR3 protein is CASSPPPSGNTIYF. Here the CDR3 DNA reads TGTGCCAGCTCACCACCGCCCTCTGGAAACACCATATATTTT.

The chain employs TRBV18 and TRBJ1-5, with D maybe TRBD1 (6 bases). Trimming shortened V by 2 bases and J by 3 bases, and 8 bases separated the two germline ends. The CDR3 length is 14 residues. Germline CDR1 and CDR2: KGHSH and LQKENI. The CDR3 reads CASSPSGDNQPQHF. CDR3 coding DNA: TGTGCCAGCTCACCATCAGGGGACAATCAGCCCCAGCATTTT.

The chain has TRBV5-8 and TRBJ2-1; 10 bases map to TRBD2. CDR1 and CDR2 from the germline V gene are SGHTS and YDEGEE. The CDR3 runs 15 residues. Trimming removed 0 bases from V and 3 bases from J; junction bases left unmatched: 0. The CDR3 sequence: CASSLASGGYNEQFF. The CDR3, as DNA: TGTGCCAGCAGCTTGGCTAGCGGGGGCTACAATGAGCAGTTCTTC.